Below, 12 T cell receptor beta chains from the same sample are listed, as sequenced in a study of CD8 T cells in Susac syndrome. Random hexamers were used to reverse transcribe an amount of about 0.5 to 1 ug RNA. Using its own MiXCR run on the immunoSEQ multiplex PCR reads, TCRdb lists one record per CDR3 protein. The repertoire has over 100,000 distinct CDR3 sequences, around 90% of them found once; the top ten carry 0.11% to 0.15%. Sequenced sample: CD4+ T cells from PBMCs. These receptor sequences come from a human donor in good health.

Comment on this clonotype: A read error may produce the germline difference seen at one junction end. CDR3 residues: CSALGLADSDNEQFF. CDR3 bases: TGCAGTGCCCTGGGACTAGCTGACTCCGACAATGAGCAGTTCTTC. The chain links TRBV20-1 to TRBJ2-1, with 9 bases that match TRBD2. CDR3 length: 15 residues. The germline gives CDR1 DFQATT, CDR2 SNEGSKA (reference sequence).

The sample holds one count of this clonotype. The CDR3 nucleotides read TGTGCCAGTAGCCCGACACTGACAAACGTGAACAATGAGCAGTTCTTC. This sequence encodes CASSPTLTNVNNEQFF. The chain carries TRBV19 and TRBJ2-1; D gene ambiguous. Looked up from germline, CDR1 is LNHDA and CDR2 is SQIVND (reference sequence). This CDR3 comprises 16 residues. Trimming took off 6 bases at V and 5 bases at J, with 20 bases between the two ends.

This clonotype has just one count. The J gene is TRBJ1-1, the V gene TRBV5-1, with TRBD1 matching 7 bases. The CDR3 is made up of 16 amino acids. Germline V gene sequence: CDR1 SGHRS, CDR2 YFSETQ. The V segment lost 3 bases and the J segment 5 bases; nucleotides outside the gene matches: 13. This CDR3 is CASSSAATTGSTEAFF. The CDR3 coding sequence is TGCGCCAGCAGCTCAGCCGCTACGACAGGGTCGACTGAAGCTTTCTTT.

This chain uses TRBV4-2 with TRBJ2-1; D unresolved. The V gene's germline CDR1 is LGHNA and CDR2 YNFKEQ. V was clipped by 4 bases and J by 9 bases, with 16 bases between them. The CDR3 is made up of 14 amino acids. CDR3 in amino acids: CASSPTDVPAEQFF. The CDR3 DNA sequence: TGTGCCAGCAGCCCGACGGACGTTCCGGCTGAGCAGTTCTTC.

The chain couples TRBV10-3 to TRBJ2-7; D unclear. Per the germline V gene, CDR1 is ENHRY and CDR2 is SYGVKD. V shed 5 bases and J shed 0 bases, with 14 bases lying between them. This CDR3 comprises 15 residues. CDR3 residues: CAISTHTASSYEQYF. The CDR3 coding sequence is TGTGCCATCAGTACCCATACGGCCAGCTCCTACGAGCAGTACTTC.

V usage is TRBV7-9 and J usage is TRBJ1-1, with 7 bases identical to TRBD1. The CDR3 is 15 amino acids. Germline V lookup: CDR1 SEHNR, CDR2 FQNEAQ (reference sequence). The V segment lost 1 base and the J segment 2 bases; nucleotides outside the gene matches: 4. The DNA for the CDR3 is TGTGCCAGCAGCTTAGAGGGGACAGTAAACACTGAAGCTTTCTTT. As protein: CASSLEGTVNTEAFF.

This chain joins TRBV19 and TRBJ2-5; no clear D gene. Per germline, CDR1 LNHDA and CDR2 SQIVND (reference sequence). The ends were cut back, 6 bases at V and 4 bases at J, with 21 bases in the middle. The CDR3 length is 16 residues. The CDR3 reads CASSRTASPAGETQYF. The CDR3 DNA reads TGTGCCAGTAGCAGGACGGCCTCTCCGGCTGGAGAGACCCAGTACTTC.

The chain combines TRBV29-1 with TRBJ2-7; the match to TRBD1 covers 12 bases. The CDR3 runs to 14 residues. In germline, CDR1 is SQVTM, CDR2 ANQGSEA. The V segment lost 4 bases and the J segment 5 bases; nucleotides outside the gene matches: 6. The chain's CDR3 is CSVAEGTGGDEQYF. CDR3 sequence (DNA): TGCAGCGTTGCAGAAGGGACAGGGGGCGACGAGCAGTACTTC.

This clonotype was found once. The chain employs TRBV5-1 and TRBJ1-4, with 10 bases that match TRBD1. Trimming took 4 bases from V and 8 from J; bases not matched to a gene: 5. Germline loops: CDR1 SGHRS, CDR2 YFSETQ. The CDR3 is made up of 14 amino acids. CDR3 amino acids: CASSRTGGREKLFF. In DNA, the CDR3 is TGCGCCAGCAGCCGGACAGGGGGAAGAGAAAAACTGTTTTTT.

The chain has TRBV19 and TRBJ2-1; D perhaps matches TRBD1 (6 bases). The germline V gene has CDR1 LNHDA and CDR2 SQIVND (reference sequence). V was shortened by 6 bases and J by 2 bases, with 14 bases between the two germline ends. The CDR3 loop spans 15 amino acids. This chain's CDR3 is CASRTGQFTYNEQFF. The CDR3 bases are TGTGCCAGTAGGACCGGACAGTTCACCTACAATGAGCAGTTCTTC.

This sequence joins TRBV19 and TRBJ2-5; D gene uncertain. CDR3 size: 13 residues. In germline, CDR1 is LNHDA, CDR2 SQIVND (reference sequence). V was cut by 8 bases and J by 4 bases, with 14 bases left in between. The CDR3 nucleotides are TGTGCCAGTGGGCAAAAGGCCGGAGAGACCCAGTACTTC. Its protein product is CASGQKAGETQYF.

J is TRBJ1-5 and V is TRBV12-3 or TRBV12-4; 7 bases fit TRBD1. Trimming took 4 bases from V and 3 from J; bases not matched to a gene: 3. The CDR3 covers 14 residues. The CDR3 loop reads CASSSGQFNQPQHF. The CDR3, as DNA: TGTGCCAGCAGTTCGGGACAGTTCAATCAGCCCCAGCATTTT.